This T cell receptor beta chain came from a study of shared clonotypes between healthy human individuals. Measured with immunoSEQ multiplex PCR; TCRdb has only the in-frame clones, and not every one. Here the sample spans about 730,000 clones, over 60% being singletons. Germline V gene lookup returns CDR1 SGHRS and CDR2 YFSETQ. The CDR3 spans 15 residues. With 0 bases removed from V and 1 base from J, the gap between germline ends came to 8 bases. This clone appeared a few times. The sequenced sample consisted of memory CD4+ T cells sorted from blood. The subset here: CD45RA-negative fraction. V and J are TRBV5-1 and TRBJ1-3; D possibly corresponds to TRBD1 (5 bases). The clonotype comes from a young woman in good health. The CDR3 is CASSLAGSSGNTIYF. Here the CDR3 DNA reads TGCGCCAGCAGCTTGGCAGGGTCATCTGGAAACACCATATATTTT.